These 30 T cell receptor beta chains share one sample of origin, sequenced in a study of cytotoxic CD8 clonotypes in ibrutinib-treated CLL (dated by TCRdb to the early 2020s). The library was built by means of the immunoSEQ multiplex PCR assay. What TCRdb holds here is the immuneACCESS table cut down to in-frame rearrangements. Part of the clones is not present; checked against another copy, under half of the missing clones reflect an unresolved V gene, and the others are unexplained. The sample records around 330,000 clones, 60% to 80% of which are singletons. Together, the top ten hold roughly 6.7% of the sample. The sample in question was PBMCs, obtained after 36 months of ibrutinib treatment. The source is a human donor with chronic lymphocytic leukemia.

This chain joins TRBV27 and TRBJ2-7; TRBD1 might be the D (7 bases). Germline-derived CDR1 and CDR2 are MNHEY and SMNVEV (reference sequence). Trimming removed 2 bases at V and 5 bases at J, with 10 bases between. CDR3 size: 13 residues. The CDR3 DNA follows: TGTGCCAGCAGTTTAGCCAGGGGGGACGAGCAGTACTTC. It translates to CASSLARGDEQYF.

The CDR3 region has the DNA TGTGCCAGTAGTACCCGACAGGGGCGCACTGAAGCTTTCTTT. It codes for CASSTRQGRTEAFF. The V and J genes are TRBV19 and TRBJ1-1, with 8 nucleotides matching TRBD1. This CDR3 spans 14 amino acids. Germline V gene lookup returns CDR1 LNHDA and CDR2 SQIVND (reference sequence). Trimming cost V 4 bases and J 4 bases; bases outside gene matches: 5.

The rearrangement links TRBV19 to TRBJ1-5; no reliable D call. The germline V gene has CDR1 LNHDA and CDR2 SQIVND (reference sequence). The V gene lost 2 bases and the J gene lost 5 bases, with 10 bases spanning the gap. The CDR3 contains 14 residues. CDR3 in amino acids: CASSIWGPDQPQHF. CDR3 coding DNA: TGTGCCAGTAGTATATGGGGTCCGGATCAGCCCCAGCATTTT.

J is TRBJ2-2 and V is TRBV7-2, with D perhaps TRBD1 or TRBD2 (5 bases each). The CDR3 contains 14 residues. V lost 6 bases and J 2 bases, leaving 10 bases between the germline ends. Germline CDR1 is SGHTA and CDR2 is FQGNSA. The CDR3 protein is CASRGPLNTGELFF. The CDR3 coding sequence is TGTGCCAGCAGGGGACCACTAAACACCGGGGAGCTGTTTTTT. Full variable domain (remainder filled in from reference TRBV7-2 and TRBJ2-2): GAGVSQSPSNKVTEKGKDVELRCDPISGHTALYWYRQSLGQGLEFLIYFQGNSAPDKSGLPSDRFSAERTGGSVSTLTIQRTQQEDSAVYLCASRGPLNTGELFFGEGSRLTVL.

The chain is built from TRBV11-2 and TRBJ2-5; tentatively, D is TRBD2 (6 bases). The germline CDR1 and CDR2 sequences are SGHAT and FQNNGV. This CDR3 region has 11 residues. V was cut by 7 bases and J by 5 bases, with 8 bases left in between. The CDR3 sequence is CASTRGETQYF. The CDR3 bases are TGTGCCAGCACTCGGGGGGAGACCCAGTACTTC.

The gene calls are TRBV11-2 and TRBJ2-7; 8 bases align to TRBD2. V trimming: 5 bases; J trimming: 6 bases; junction bases outside the gene matches: 3. The CDR3 spans 12 residues. In germline, CDR1 is SGHAT, CDR2 FQNNGV. The CDR3 here is CASSQAGVEQYF. The CDR3 region has the DNA TGTGCCAGCAGCCAAGCGGGAGTCGAGCAGTACTTC.

The chain employs TRBV29-1 and TRBJ1-1; 10 bases align to TRBD1. The germline V gene has CDR1 SQVTM and CDR2 ANQGSEA. The CDR3 consists of 23 residues. Trimming took 0 bases from V and 0 from J; bases not matched to a gene: 25. CDR3 nucleotide sequence: TGCAGCGTTGAAGATCTCCTCCCATCCCGGGACAGGGGACGCCTTGTCATGAACACTGAAGCTTTCTTT. Amino acid sequence: CSVEDLLPSRDRGRLVMNTEAFF.

This sequence joins TRBV4-1 and TRBJ1-5; weak D call: TRBD1 (5 bases). Trimming removed 4 bases at V and 0 bases at J, with 16 bases between. Germline values: CDR1 MGHRA, CDR2 YSYEKL. There are 17 residues in the CDR3. The CDR3 loop is CASSLKVTVDSNQPQHF. The CDR3 DNA follows: TGCGCCAGCAGCCTTAAGGTGACAGTGGATAGCAATCAGCCCCAGCATTTT.

This chain uses TRBV11-2 with TRBJ1-2; D gene unclear. Deletions cut 5 bases from V and 2 bases from J, with 15 bases between. The CDR3 length is 15 residues. In germline, CDR1 is SGHAT, CDR2 FQNNGV. The CDR3 nucleotides are TGTGCCAGCAGCCGGATCAGCGGAGGGAACTATGGCTACACCTTC. Translating it yields CASSRISGGNYGYTF.

The chain joins TRBV7-2 to TRBJ2-7; TRBD2 matches 7 bases. The CDR3 spans 14 residues. The germline V gene encodes CDR1 SGHTA and CDR2 FQGNSA. V trimming: 10 bases; J trimming: 1 base; junction bases outside the gene matches: 10. The CDR3 reads CATLQAGVSYEQYF. The CDR3 DNA reads as TGTGCCACCTTACAGGCGGGAGTTTCCTACGAGCAGTACTTC.

This clone turned up a few times. The CDR3 bases are TGTGCCAGCAGCGTTACAGGGGGCCGCTATGGCTACACCTTC. The encoded protein is CASSVTGGRYGYTF. The V gene is TRBV7-9, the J gene TRBJ1-2, with TRBD1 matching over 9 bases. CDR1 is SEHNR and CDR2 is FQNEAQ in the germline V gene (reference sequence). V lost 5 bases, J lost 4 bases, and 5 bases stayed unmatched. The CDR3 sequence is 14 residues long.

The genes are TRBV9 and TRBJ2-7; 8 positions agree with TRBD2. The V segment lost 0 bases and the J segment 0 bases; nucleotides outside the gene matches: 2. Germline V gene data show CDR1 as SGDLS and CDR2 as YYNGEE. The CDR3 is 15 amino acids. The CDR3 DNA reads as TGTGCCAGCAGCGTAGGGGCGGGAGGCTCCTACGAGCAGTACTTC. Amino acid sequence: CASSVGAGGSYEQYF.

The chain has TRBV9 and TRBJ1-5; 8 nucleotides align to TRBD1. The V segment lost 0 bases and the J segment 4 bases; nucleotides outside the gene matches: 9. The V gene's germline CDR1 is SGDLS and CDR2 YYNGEE. This CDR3 has 17 amino acids. In DNA, the CDR3 is TGTGCCAGCAGCGTAGATGCAGGGGGCGACCCAAATCAGCCCCAGCATTTT. It codes for CASSVDAGGDPNQPQHF.

The V and J genes are TRBV18 and TRBJ1-2; TRBD1 is a possible D gene (6 bases). The CDR3 totals 16 residues. Germline values: CDR1 KGHSH, CDR2 LQKENI. V was shortened by 3 bases and J by 0 bases, with 14 bases between the two germline ends. For the CDR3, the DNA is TGTGCCAGCTCACCCAAGCATCCAGGGGCTAACTATGGCTACACCTTC. Translating gives CASSPKHPGANYGYTF. Supplemented by reference TRBV18 and TRBJ1-2, the full variable domain reads NAGVMQNPRHLVRRRGQEARLRCSPMKGHSHVYWYRQLPEEGLKFMVYLQKENIIDESGMPKERFSAEFPKEGPSILRIQQVVRGDSAAYFCASSPKHPGANYGYTFGSGTRLTVV.

The chain links TRBV5-1 to TRBJ2-3; D is unclear. The V gene's germline CDR1 is SGHRS and CDR2 YFSETQ. Trimming removed 0 bases at V and 2 bases at J, with 10 bases between. The CDR3 loop spans 15 amino acids. Here the CDR3 DNA reads TGCGCCAGCAGCTTGGCCGTTTCCTCCACAGATACGCAGTATTTT. Translating it yields CASSLAVSSTDTQYF. The full variable domain, in which reference TRBV5-1 and TRBJ2-3 provide the parts outside the CDR3, is KAGVTQTPRYLIKTRGQQVTLSCSPISGHRSVSWYQQTPGQGLQFLFEYFSETQRNKGNFPGRFSGRQFSNSRSEMNVSTLELGDSALYLCASSLAVSSTDTQYFGPGTRLTVL.

The CDR3 region has the DNA TGTGCCAGCAGTGTAATGGGGAGCCCGTCCTACAATGAGCAGTTCTTC. This gives the protein CASSVMGSPSYNEQFF. This chain links TRBV25-1 with TRBJ2-1, with a possible D match to TRBD2 (5 bases). The V end lost 4 bases, the J end lost 1 base, and 14 bases lay between the germline ends. There are 16 residues in the CDR3. Per the germline V gene, CDR1 is MGHDK and CDR2 is SYGVNS. The full variable domain, in which reference TRBV25-1 and TRBJ2-1 provide the parts outside the CDR3, is EADIYQTPRYLVIGTGKKITLECSQTMGHDKMYWYQQDPGMELHLIHYSYGVNSTEKGDLSSESTVSRIRTEHFPLTLESARPSHTSQYLCASSVMGSPSYNEQFFGPGTRLTVL.

The chain employs TRBV4-1 and TRBJ1-1; D is perhaps TRBD1 (6 bases). The CDR3 is 15 residues long. CDR1 and CDR2 (germline): MGHRA, YSYEKL. V lost 1 base to trimming and J lost 3 bases, with 12 bases between them. CDR3 protein: CASSQVAAGDTEAFF. Here the CDR3 DNA reads TGCGCCAGCAGCCAAGTCGCAGCAGGGGACACTGAAGCTTTCTTT.

J is TRBJ2-7 and V is TRBV7-6; 8 positions match TRBD2. This CDR3 is 16 amino acids long. V shed 1 base, J shed 6 bases, and the junction held 11 bases outside the gene matches. CDR1 SGHVS and CDR2 FNYEAQ come from the germline V gene. Here the CDR3 reads CASSLGYSGATTEQYF. The CDR3 bases are TGTGCCAGCAGCTTAGGGTATAGCGGGGCTACTACCGAGCAGTACTTC.

This clone came up a few times. The chain employs TRBV6-6 and TRBJ2-3; 9 bases line up with TRBD2. Unmatched junction bases numbered 6, after V lost 4 bases and J lost 1 base. Germline V gene lookup returns CDR1 MNHNY and CDR2 SVGAGI (reference sequence). The CDR3 has 16 residues. In nucleotides, the CDR3 is TGTGCCAGCAGTTCCCCGGTAGCGGGGGGCACAGATACGCAGTATTTT. It yields the protein CASSSPVAGGTDTQYF.

The chain recombines TRBV7-8 with TRBJ1-3; D is perhaps TRBD1 (5 bases). Germline assignment: CDR1 SGHVS and CDR2 FQNEAQ. This CDR3 contains 14 residues. Trimming took off 6 bases at V and 0 bases at J, with 9 bases between the two ends. The CDR3 nucleotides read TGTGCCAGCAGTTCTCAGGGCTCTGGAAACACCATATATTTT. Translated, it gives CASSSQGSGNTIYF.

The chain links TRBV19 to TRBJ1-5, with D maybe TRBD1 (6 bases). Trimming left V 4 bases short and J 4 bases short, with 14 bases between. Per germline, CDR1 LNHDA and CDR2 SQIVND (reference sequence). The CDR3 contains 15 residues. Written as DNA, the CDR3 is TGTGCCAGTAGTACTAGGATTCAGGGGAATCAGCCCCAGCATTTT. It codes for CASSTRIQGNQPQHF.

The J gene is TRBJ2-7, the V gene TRBV7-2; D tentatively reads TRBD1 or TRBD2 (6 bases each). CDR3 length: 14 amino acids. V lost 11 bases and J lost 0, with 17 bases in between. Germline V gene sequence: CDR1 SGHTA, CDR2 FQGNSA. The CDR3 sequence is CASKRGQSSYEQYF. As DNA, the CDR3 is TGTGCCTCCAAACGGGGGCAGAGCTCCTACGAGCAGTACTTC.

The chain has TRBV5-1 and TRBJ2-3, with TRBD2 identical over 8 bases. Germline loops: CDR1 SGHRS, CDR2 YFSETQ. The CDR3 length is 16 residues. The CDR3 nucleotides are TGCACCCACTCCCGGGGGGGACTAGGGTTCGCAGATACGCAGTATTTT. It yields the protein CTHSRGGLGFADTQYF.

The genes are TRBV10-2 and TRBJ1-2; 7 bases map to TRBD1. Germline values: CDR1 WSHSY, CDR2 SAAADI. J was trimmed by 6 bases and V by 5 bases; bases with no gene match: 6. The CDR3 has 13 amino acids. This CDR3 is CASSPLGQDGYTF. CDR3 bases: TGCGCCAGCAGTCCCCTAGGACAGGATGGCTACACCTTC.

The rearrangement links TRBV9 to TRBJ2-3; 7 nucleotides match TRBD2. Germline CDR1 and CDR2: SGDLS and YYNGEE. The junction had 7 bases not matched to a gene; V was cut back by 4 bases and J by 2 bases. The CDR3 is 15 amino acids. The CDR3 DNA is TGTGCCAGCAGCCCCAGCGGGGCTCACACAGATACGCAGTATTTT. Translation gives CASSPSGAHTDTQYF. Variable domain in full (rest from reference TRBV9 and TRBJ2-3): DSGVTQTPKHLITATGQRVTLRCSPRSGDLSVYWYQQSLDQGLQFLIQYYNGEERAKGNILERFSAQQFPDLHSELNLSSLELGDSALYFCASSPSGAHTDTQYFGPGTRLTVL.

The chain is built from TRBV19 and TRBJ1-4; no reliable D call. Germline CDR1 and CDR2: LNHDA and SQIVND (reference sequence). The CDR3 contains 11 residues. Trimming removed 3 bases at V and 6 bases at J, with 2 bases between. The chain's CDR3 is CASSMDEKLFF. As DNA, the CDR3 is TGTGCCAGTAGTATGGATGAAAAACTGTTTTTT.

The chain couples TRBV19 to TRBJ1-5; D not resolved. Germline V gene sequence: CDR1 LNHDA, CDR2 SQIVND (reference sequence). V lost 1 base to trimming and J lost 1 base, with 14 bases between them. The CDR3 length is 17 residues. CDR3 nucleotides: TGTGCCAGTAGTATAGTGGCACCGACGCTCAGCAATCAGCCCCAGCATTTT. Residues: CASSIVAPTLSNQPQHF.

The chain combines TRBV27 with TRBJ2-1; 12 bases align to TRBD2. V dropped 6 bases and J dropped 3; count of bases not matched to a gene: 6. This CDR3 is 16 amino acids long. Germline CDR1 MNHEY, CDR2 SMNVEV (reference sequence). CDR3 residues: CASRPLAGGDYNEQFF. The CDR3 nucleotides read TGTGCCAGCAGACCGCTAGCGGGAGGGGACTACAATGAGCAGTTCTTC.

The gene calls are TRBV9 and TRBJ2-7; D gene unclear. Germline CDR1 and CDR2: SGDLS and YYNGEE. The germline V and J ends were trimmed by 5 bases and 0 bases, with 18 bases remaining between them. This CDR3 comprises 16 residues. CDR3 nucleotide sequence: TGTGCCAGCAGTGACCCTGAAGGGTCCTACTCCTACGAGCAGTACTTC. It is translated as CASSDPEGSYSYEQYF.

V gene TRBV9 combines with J gene TRBJ2-5, with 8 bases fitting TRBD2. The junction had 13 bases not matched to a gene; V was cut back by 4 bases and J by 2 bases. CDR3 size: 17 residues. Germline CDR1 and CDR2: SGDLS and YYNGEE. CDR3: CASSTIGIAGGQETQYF. The CDR3 DNA sequence: TGTGCCAGCAGCACTATAGGGATTGCGGGAGGACAAGAGACCCAGTACTTC.